The entry below gives a single T cell receptor (beta chain) sequence along with its context. The target of this receptor is not known. Base quality data are lacking; no much larger clone is found one base away. The immunoSEQ Assay, a bias-controlled multiplex PCR, was used to amplify TCRbeta CDR3 regions from genomic DNA. The study's own analysis went as follows. Nucleated cell counts per sample were estimated from amplification of reference gene primers within the assay. To quantify the absolute abundance of each unique TCRbeta CDR3 rearrangement, sequence reads were collapsed and filtered. For each sample, productive Simpson clonality was calculated by taking the square root of Simpson's diversity index across productive rearrangements. Drawn from immuneACCESS, this table holds only the in-frame rearrangements with V and J called that TCRdb kept. Clones are partly lost; checked studies trace under half to an unresolved V gene and leave the rest unexplained. The V and J calls and clone size are taken from that table; D and trimming were inferred from the DNA. The sample table contains 140,000 or so clones; only one count was recorded for 70% to 90% of them. Of the sample, about 5% falls within the top ten clones.

The data derive from a study of blood T cell repertoires in COVID-19 (TCRdb year 2020). For the study in its entirety: Samples covering the acute and convalescent phases of COVID-19 were provided by collaborators in the United States, Italy and Spain. The prospective study material was composed of cDNA or gDNA derived from T cells, B-cell-depleted T cells, or PBMCs. The dataset comprised deeply sampled blood TCRbeta repertoires from subjects exposed to, actively infected with, or recovered from COVID-19. The repertoires were made available in a free public database intended to serve as a resource for research on the immune response to SARS-CoV-2. Samples came from the ongoing ImmuneRACE study (first 160 participants) plus 1,254 subjects from 6 global collaborators. Nearly every sample came with metadata listing a de-identified subject ID, COVID-19 status, age in years and sex. Where available, HLA class I and class II types were taken from metadata supplied by the sample provider and were not determined by assay-based typing. What the study reported, not specific to this receptor: The amount of clinical and demographic metadata varied by source and participant and was provided uncurated.

CDR1 and CDR2 are drawn from the germline V gene: SGHRS, YFSETQ. Relative to germline, V is missing 4 bases and J is missing 7 bases, with 5 bases of the junction outside any gene match. From the cysteine through the phenylalanine, the CDR3 covers 14 amino acids. CDR3 DNA is the only sequence kept; it has 42 bases, read in frame from the first base. Whole blood was collected in K2EDTA tubes by collaborating institutions according to the institutions' own protocols. Collaborator samples were shipped for TCRbeta analysis as frozen whole blood, isolated PBMCs, or DNA extracted from either sample type. Sequenced: peripheral blood. The chain couples TRBV5-1 to TRBJ1-6; a stretch of 7 junction bases matches TRBD1. The receptor's source is a woman aged 45-65 years with acute or convalescent COVID-19. In nucleotide form, the sequence is TGCGCCAGCAGCCTAGGGACAGACAATTCACCCCTCCACTTT. Protein translation: CASSLGTDNSPLHF. Reference TRBV5-1 and TRBJ1-6 genes cover what lies past the CDR3, so the full variable domain is KAGVTQTPRYLIKTRGQQVTLSCSPISGHRSVSWYQQTPGQGLQFLFEYFSETQRNKGNFPGRFSGRQFSNSRSEMNVSTLELGDSALYLCASSLGTDNSPLHFGNGTRLTVT.